This TCR beta chain appears in the sequencing data of a study of T cell responses to AZD1222 COVID-19 vaccine. Study-wide points: Targets within unmutated variant regions were reportedly found for nearly half of spike-specific TCRs.

Profiled with immunoSEQ multiplex PCR; TCRdb holds only in-frame clones, not every one. The sample shows 150,000 or so clones, approximately 90% of them seen only once. A remark on this clone: Antigen: not known.

The germline gives CDR1 MNHEY, CDR2 SMNVEV (reference sequence). Germline trimming cut 3 bases from V and 6 bases from J; bases unmatched to any gene: 4. The CDR3 spans 14 residues. J is TRBJ1-5 and V is TRBV27; TRBD1 matches 8 bases. The sequence was collected from an adult in good health. The sample consisted of peripheral blood, taken on day 0 of AZD1222 vaccination. The chain's CDR3 is CASSLTGDAQPQHF. The CDR3 DNA reads as TGTGCCAGCAGTTTGACAGGGGATGCTCAGCCCCAGCATTTT.